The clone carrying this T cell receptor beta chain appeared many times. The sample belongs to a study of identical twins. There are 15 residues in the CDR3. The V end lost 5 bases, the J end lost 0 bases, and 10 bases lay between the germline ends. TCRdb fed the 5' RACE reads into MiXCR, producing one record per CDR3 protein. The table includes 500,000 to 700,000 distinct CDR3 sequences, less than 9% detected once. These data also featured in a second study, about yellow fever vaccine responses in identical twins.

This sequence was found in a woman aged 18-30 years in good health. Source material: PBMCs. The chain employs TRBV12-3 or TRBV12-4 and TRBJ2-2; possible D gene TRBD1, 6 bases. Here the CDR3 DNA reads TGTGCCAGCAGTATGCGGACAGCGAACACCGGGGAGCTGTTTTTT. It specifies CASSMRTANTGELFF.